These 16 T cell receptor beta chains were sequenced from one sample in a study of T cell changes during pregnancy in multiple sclerosis. Only in-frame clones appear in the TCRdb table, and some are missing; sequencing was by immunoSEQ multiplex PCR. The table has more than 85,000 clones, 90% to 95% seen once. Specimen: peripheral blood, collected before pregnancy. These receptors all stem from a female donor with multiple sclerosis, enrolled in a pregnancy study.

The chain has TRBV5-1 and TRBJ1-1; D is undetermined. Between the trimmed V and J ends, which lost 1 base and 6 bases, there was a span of 16 bases. Germline CDR1 is SGHRS and CDR2 is YFSETQ. The CDR3 runs to 15 residues. The DNA for the CDR3 is TGCGCCAGCAGCTTGTCATCCCCACAGAGAGCTGAAGCTTTCTTT. Protein sequence: CASSLSSPQRAEAFF. The full variable domain, rest sourced from reference TRBV5-1 and TRBJ1-1, is KAGVTQTPRYLIKTRGQQVTLSCSPISGHRSVSWYQQTPGQGLQFLFEYFSETQRNKGNFPGRFSGRQFSNSRSEMNVSTLELGDSALYLCASSLSSPQRAEAFFGQGTRLTVV.

V and J are TRBV7-8 and TRBJ1-5; no clear D gene. V lost 3 bases, J lost 4 bases, and 7 bases lay in between. There are 13 residues in the CDR3. CDR1 SGHVS and CDR2 FQNEAQ come from the germline V gene. DNA for the CDR3: TGTGCCAGCAGCTTTGGCCCGAATCAGCCCCAGCATTTT. It yields the protein CASSFGPNQPQHF. Variable domain in full (rest from reference TRBV7-8 and TRBJ1-5): GAGVSQSPRYKVAKRGQDVALRCDPISGHVSLFWYQQALGQGPEFLTYFQNEAQLDKSGLPSDRFFAERPEGSVSTLKIQRTQQEDSAVYLCASSFGPNQPQHFGDGTRLSIL.

The rearrangement links TRBV9 to TRBJ2-7; D possibly corresponds to TRBD2 (5 bases). The ends were cut back, 0 bases at V and 3 bases at J, with 10 bases in the middle. CDR3 length: 14 residues. Germline V gene lookup returns CDR1 SGDLS and CDR2 YYNGEE. The CDR3 bases are TGTGCCAGCAGCGTAGCGGGATCAGACTACGAGCAGTACTTC. This gives the protein CASSVAGSDYEQYF.

V gene TRBV2 combines with J gene TRBJ2-7; 13 bases map to TRBD2. V was pared by 5 bases and J by 2 bases, with 3 bases of the junction left unmatched. CDR3 size: 15 residues. CDR1 and CDR2 (germline): SNHLY, FYNNEI. CDR3 region: CASSRGLAGPYEQYF. CDR3 DNA: TGTGCCAGCAGTAGGGGACTAGCGGGACCCTACGAGCAGTACTTC.

V is TRBV7-2 and J is TRBJ2-2; 8 bases are a match to TRBD1. Germline CDR1 is SGHTA and CDR2 is FQGNSA. The CDR3 sequence is 13 residues long. The V gene end was trimmed by 5 bases and the J gene end by 6 bases; junction bases not matched to a gene: 2. The CDR3 coding sequence is TGTGCCAGCAGCCGGACAGGGCCCGGGGAGCTGTTTTTT. Translated: CASSRTGPGELFF. The whole variable domain, filled in from reference TRBV7-2 and TRBJ2-2, reads GAGVSQSPSNKVTEKGKDVELRCDPISGHTALYWYRQSLGQGLEFLIYFQGNSAPDKSGLPSDRFSAERTGGSVSTLTIQRTQQEDSAVYLCASSRTGPGELFFGEGSRLTVL.

The chain recombines TRBV10-1 with TRBJ1-1; TRBD1 matches at 7 bases. This CDR3 is built from 14 residues. Germline CDR1 and CDR2: WNHNN and SYGVQD (reference sequence). J was trimmed by 0 bases and V by 5 bases; bases with no gene match: 3. As DNA, the CDR3 is TGCGCCAGCAGTTTAGACAGGGTGAACACTGAAGCTTTCTTT. Protein: CASSLDRVNTEAFF.

The count of this clone is one. V is TRBV18 and J is TRBJ2-5; D may be TRBD2 (7 bases). This CDR3 is 15 amino acids long. V shed 6 bases and J shed 5 bases, with 19 bases lying between them. Germline V lookup: CDR1 KGHSH, CDR2 LQKENI. CDR3 in DNA: TGTGCCAGCTCCACCAACTGGGGGGGCGGCGAGACCCAGTACTTC. Translation: CASSTNWGGGETQYF.

This chain connects TRBV9 to TRBJ1-6; possibly TRBD1 for D (5 bases). There are 14 residues in the CDR3. Germline V CDR1 and CDR2: SGDLS, YYNGEE. With 4 bases removed from V and 6 bases from J, the gap between germline ends came to 11 bases. The CDR3 DNA reads TGTGCCAGCAGCCCCCGCGGGGCTAATTCACCCCTCCACTTT. It yields the protein CASSPRGANSPLHF.

V usage is TRBV10-3 and J usage is TRBJ1-5, with TRBD1 matching over 8 bases. The CDR3 consists of 13 residues. From germline, CDR1 is ENHRY and CDR2 SYGVKD. Germline trimming cut 10 bases from V and 3 bases from J; bases unmatched to any gene: 5. CDR3 loop: CATTGVDNQPQHF. The CDR3, as DNA: TGTGCCACGACAGGGGTAGACAATCAGCCCCAGCATTTT.

The V gene is TRBV10-3, the J gene TRBJ1-4, with D hard to call. Germline loops: CDR1 ENHRY, CDR2 SYGVKD. The V end was cut by 7 bases, the J end by 7 bases, with 13 bases between. The CDR3 length is 13 residues. The CDR3 DNA follows: TGTGCCATCATGGGCGAGGGAGCTGAAAAACTGTTTTTT. This translates into CAIMGEGAEKLFF.

CDR3: CASSIGGPDLAGTYEQYF. The CDR3 nucleotides are TGTGCCAGTAGTATAGGGGGACCAGACCTAGCGGGTACCTACGAGCAGTACTTC. The chain uses TRBV19 and TRBJ2-7; 8 nucleotides line up with TRBD2. Per the germline V gene, CDR1 is LNHDA and CDR2 is SQIVND (reference sequence). V was clipped by 1 base and J by 2 bases; unmatched bases: 13. The CDR3 is 18 amino acids.

The J gene is TRBJ2-7, the V gene TRBV28; D perhaps matches TRBD1 (5 bases). The length of the CDR3 is 16 residues. V was cut by 2 bases and J by 0 bases, with 14 bases left in between. Germline CDR1 is MDHEN and CDR2 is SYDVKM. In nucleotides, the CDR3 is TGTGCCAGCAGTTTAACTCTGGGGCCGAGCTCCTACGAGCAGTACTTC. Protein product: CASSLTLGPSSYEQYF.

The chain is built from TRBV6-5 and TRBJ1-2, with a possible D match to TRBD1 (6 bases). Trimming took 0 bases from V and 5 from J, leaving 16 bases between them. Germline values: CDR1 MNHEY, CDR2 SVGAGI. This CDR3 spans 16 amino acids. The CDR3 coding sequence is TGTGCCAGCAGTTACTCGCGAGGGGGTTTCATTTATGGCTACACCTTC. This translates into CASSYSRGGFIYGYTF.

The CDR3 sequence: CASSDRTDNEKLFF. In DNA, the CDR3 is TGTGCCAGCAGCGACCGGACAGATAATGAAAAACTGTTTTTT. This chain links TRBV9 with TRBJ1-4, with a weak D call TRBD1 (6 bases). Trimming shortened V by 3 bases and J by 4 bases, and 10 bases separated the two germline ends. Looked up from germline, CDR1 is SGDLS and CDR2 is YYNGEE. The CDR3 is 14 amino acids.

This clone appeared once. Different DNA sequences within this sample yield the same CDR3. For the CDR3, the DNA is TGTGCCAGCAGCCTTAGCTCCTACGAGCAGTACTTC. This encodes CASSLSSYEQYF. The chain has TRBV13 and TRBJ2-7; D ambiguous. The germline V gene encodes CDR1 PRHDT and CDR2 FYEKMQ (reference sequence). Trimming removed 5 bases from V and 0 bases from J, with 5 bases in between. The CDR3 covers 12 residues.

The V and J genes are TRBV7-2 and TRBJ2-4; maybe TRBD2 (6 bases). Germline CDR1 is SGHTA and CDR2 is FQGNSA. Trimming pared 1 base from V and 13 bases from J, leaving 17 bases between. The CDR3 sequence is 14 residues long. The CDR3 loop is CASSLGGSAGGQYF. CDR3 nucleotides: TGTGCCAGCAGCTTAGGGGGATCTGCCGGGGGACAGTACTTC.